The 12 T cell receptor beta chains below all came from one sample that was sequenced in a study of post-analysis software for immune sequencing data. Whole-study results and caveats: Five or six TRBV segments were significantly more frequent in patients than in controls. TRBV5-6, TRBV5-1 and TRBV20-1 were among these segments.

These TCRs are of unknown antigen specificity. Sequencing libraries made from TCR beta cDNA carried unique molecular identifiers. One entry per CDR3 protein, called by TCRdb with MiXCR from the PCR reads. Counted here are about 770,000 distinct CDR3 sequences, 46% occurring once; the ten biggest clones make up roughly 4.9%. The source material was blood. The receptors come from a girl aged 10 to 17 with multiple sclerosis.

V usage is TRBV9 and J usage is TRBJ1-5; D is perhaps TRBD1 (6 bases). Deletions cut 2 bases from V and 9 bases from J, with 12 bases between. The CDR3 runs to 13 residues. Germline V lookup: CDR1 SGDLS, CDR2 YYNGEE. CDR3 sequence reads: CASSVEGGRPQHF. The CDR3 DNA reads as TGTGCCAGCAGCGTTGAGGGGGGAAGGCCCCAGCATTTT.

V gene TRBV12-3 or TRBV12-4 combines with J gene TRBJ2-3; the D is unclear. Trimming cost V 3 bases and J 9 bases, with 13 bases left between them. CDR3 length: 13 amino acids. CDR3 sequence reads: CASSFPNLGTQYF. The CDR3 DNA sequence: TGTGCCAGCAGTTTTCCTAACTTGGGGACGCAGTATTTT.

Here the CDR3 DNA reads TGTGCCTGGAGTGCCCTGGACAGGTTTGGCACTGAAGCTTTCTTT. It is translated as CAWSALDRFGTEAFF. This rearrangement joins TRBV30 to TRBJ1-1; 7 positions agree with TRBD1. There are 15 residues in the CDR3. Germline CDR1 GTSNPN, CDR2 SVGIG (reference sequence). Germline trimming cut 1 base from V and 4 bases from J; bases unmatched to any gene: 9.

The CDR3, as DNA: TGTGCCAGCCACTCGGGGGACAGGGAGGGAAACTATGGCTACACCTTC. Protein product: CASHSGDREGNYGYTF. The chain employs TRBV25-1 and TRBJ1-2; TRBD1 matches at 9 bases. Germline V lookup: CDR1 MGHDK, CDR2 SYGVNS. The V segment lost 8 bases and the J segment 2 bases; nucleotides outside the gene matches: 12. This CDR3 has 16 amino acids.

This clonotype has only one observation. The J gene is TRBJ2-5, the V gene TRBV9; D possibly uses TRBD1 or TRBD2 (6 bases each). The V end was cut by 2 bases, the J end by 5 bases, with 16 bases between. The CDR3 is made up of 15 amino acids. Germline V gene data show CDR1 as SGDLS and CDR2 as YYNGEE. The CDR3 sequence: CASSVLTGGRETQYF. Here the CDR3 DNA reads TGTGCCAGCAGCGTCCTAACCGGGGGCCGGGAGACCCAGTACTTC.

This clonotype was detected a few times. This chain connects TRBV29-1 to TRBJ2-3, with 7 bases matching TRBD2. V shed 5 bases and J 2 bases; nucleotides not matched to a gene: 10. Looked up from germline, CDR1 is SQVTM and CDR2 is ANQGSEA. CDR3 size: 15 residues. CDR3 in amino acids: CSVSRLRGDTDTQYF. CDR3 DNA: TGCAGCGTTTCGAGGCTCCGGGGGGACACAGATACGCAGTATTTT.

The rearrangement uses TRBV12-3 or TRBV12-4 and TRBJ2-5; no firm D call. The end of the DNA is better explained by TRBJ2-7, so the J call may be wrong. The CDR3 sequence is 17 residues long. CDR3 sequence (DNA): TGTGCCAGCAGTTTAGTAATATCGGGTCAGAAGGTCTACGAGCAGTACTTC. Translation gives CASSLVISGQKVYEQYF.

The CDR3 here is CASSQDGTVSWRNEQFF. The DNA for the CDR3 is TGTGCCAGCAGCCAAGATGGGACGGTCTCATGGAGAAATGAGCAGTTCTTC. The chain is built from TRBV14 and TRBJ2-1; D possibly matches TRBD1 or TRBD2 (5 bases each). CDR1 SGHDN and CDR2 FVKESK come from the germline V gene. CDR3 length: 17 amino acids. Trimming shortened V by 0 bases and J by 7 bases, and 19 bases separated the two germline ends.

The chain is built from TRBV20-1 and TRBJ1-2, with D maybe TRBD1 (6 bases). The CDR3 sequence is 16 residues long. CDR1 is DFQATT and CDR2 is SNEGSKA in the germline V gene (reference sequence). V lost 5 bases to trimming and J lost 3 bases, with 22 bases between them. CDR3 sequence: CSAQGTGGADYYGYTF. The CDR3 nucleotides read TGCAGTGCTCAGGGGACGGGAGGGGCAGATTACTATGGCTACACCTTC.

This sequence joins TRBV29-1 and TRBJ1-4; D ambiguous. The CDR3 covers 12 residues. Trimming stripped 7 bases from V and 4 bases from J, with 10 bases between. Germline V gene data show CDR1 as SQVTM and CDR2 as ANQGSEA. CDR3 in amino acids: CSARLVNEKLFF. For the CDR3, the DNA is TGCAGCGCCCGACTGGTTAATGAAAAACTGTTTTTT. The full variable domain, rest sourced from reference TRBV29-1 and TRBJ1-4, is SAVISQKPSRDICQRGTSLTIQCQVDSQVTMMFWYRQQPGQSLTLIATANQGSEATYESGFVIDKFPISRPNLTFSTLTVSNMSPEDSSIYLCSARLVNEKLFFGSGTQLSVL.

The chain combines TRBV12-3 or TRBV12-4 with TRBJ1-2, with TRBD1 matching 8 bases. There are 14 residues in the CDR3. V dropped 8 bases and J dropped 8; count of bases not matched to a gene: 13. CDR3 nucleotides: TGTGCCAGCCGACTGCAGGGGGCGGTGTGGGGCTACACCTTC. Residues: CASRLQGAVWGYTF.

This chain connects TRBV7-9 to TRBJ2-7; tentative D call: TRBD2 (6 bases). The germline CDR1 and CDR2 sequences are SEHNR and FQNEAQ (reference sequence). V was clipped by 1 base and J by 2 bases, with 12 bases between them. The length of the CDR3 is 15 residues. As DNA, the CDR3 is TGTGCCAGCAGCTTAGGGCCGCCGGGGGCCTACGAGCAGTACTTC. It is translated as CASSLGPPGAYEQYF. Together with reference TRBV7-9 and TRBJ2-7, the CDR3 gives the full variable domain: DTGVSQNPRHKITKRGQNVTFRCDPISEHNRLYWYRQTLGQGPEFLTYFQNEAQLEKSRLLSDRFSAERPKGSFSTLEIQRTEQGDSAMYLCASSLGPPGAYEQYFGPGTRLTVT.